A selection of T cell receptor beta chains follows, all from one sample in a study of blood T cell repertoires in COVID-19. Clones were read by immunoSEQ multiplex PCR, and TCRdb kept only the in-frame ones, dropping some. The sample has roughly 400,000 clones; 80% to 90% are singletons. Sequencing was carried out using PBMCs or T cells enriched from blood (not recorded which). These receptors all stem from a man aged 25 to 40 who had recovered from COVID-19. Each CDR3 is given with its conserved first and last residue. Fields, in order: V gene, J gene, CDR3 protein.

TRBV7-9,TRBJ1-1,CASSGGQGVNTEAFF
TRBV27,TRBJ1-1,CASSLLGAGGTEAFF
TRBV4-1,TRBJ2-3,CASSQVGTSGSADTQYF
TRBV30,TRBJ1-6,CAWSVNRLSYNSPLHF
TRBV19,TRBJ2-2,CASSRGEGQWTGELFF
TRBV10-1,TRBJ1-1,CASRADRNTEAFF
TRBV15,TRBJ2-2,CATSPTGVRGTENTGELFF
TRBV12-2,TRBJ2-2,CASRLTSNTGELFF
TRBV11-1,TRBJ2-7,CASSLGGHGPYEQYF
TRBV7-9,TRBJ2-2,CASRGGGTGELFF
TRBV24-1,TRBJ1-2,CATSTGQFNYGYTF
TRBV2,TRBJ2-1,CAIHRDAEQFF
TRBV9,TRBJ2-7,CASSSGTGTYEQYF
TRBV28,TRBJ2-5,CASSRLPQETQYF
TRBV6-6,TRBJ1-2,CASSPGQGEANYGYTF
TRBV3-1/TRBV3-2,TRBJ2-3,CASSPGLGWDTQYF
TRBV15,TRBJ1-4,CATSRDRVLFF
TRBV7-9,TRBJ2-7,CASNLAGSYEQYF
TRBV28,TRBJ1-2,CASRTGMFVGYTF
TRBV5-1,TRBJ2-3,CASSTGTSGRGDTQYF
TRBV29-1,TRBJ1-3,CSVTWGNTIYF
TRBV5-5,TRBJ2-6,CGTAEDSGANVLTF
TRBV2,TRBJ2-1,CASRPVLAGVSNEQFF
TRBV19,TRBJ1-3,CASSSQVSSGNTIYF
TRBV2,TRBJ2-2,CASTIYWGAGELFF
TRBV27,TRBJ1-2,CASSSISAGDAYGYTF
TRBV5-5,TRBJ2-5,CASSLVAGLAGSMYF
TRBV11-2,TRBJ2-2,CASSIRLASGSWDTGELFF
TRBV10-3,TRBJ2-7,CAISERGQGESHEQYF
TRBV29-1,TRBJ1-2,CSVTPQGARVYGYTF
TRBV28,TRBJ1-2,CASTKARSVFYGYTF